These 24 T cell receptor beta chains were all obtained from the same sample, sequenced in a study of cytomegalovirus exposure and HLA in healthy donors. Both 60 Vbeta primers and 13 Jbeta primers went into the PCR. Method: immunoSEQ multiplex PCR; TCRdb's copy keeps in-frame clones and lacks some. Of about 180,000 clones in the sample, over 75% are singletons; the top ten hold under 2%. The source material was PBMCs. Every receptor here comes from a young woman in good health and CMV-seronegative.

This CDR3 reads CASTEGAYTEAFF. The DNA of the CDR3 is TGTGCCAGTACCGAGGGGGCTTACACTGAAGCTTTCTTT. The chain uses TRBV19 and TRBJ1-1, with 7 bases identical to TRBD1. Germline loops: CDR1 LNHDA, CDR2 SQIVND (reference sequence). V shed 7 bases and J 3 bases; nucleotides not matched to a gene: 5. CDR3 length: 13 amino acids.

The J gene is TRBJ2-3, the V gene TRBV30, with 7 nucleotides matching TRBD1. Germline V gene lookup returns CDR1 GTSNPN and CDR2 SVGIG (reference sequence). The CDR3 length is 13 residues. Trimming cost V 2 bases and J 8 bases; bases outside gene matches: 7. This CDR3 reads CAWSPTGAGTQYF. The CDR3 coding sequence is TGTGCCTGGAGTCCAACAGGGGCGGGTACGCAGTATTTT.

This chain connects TRBV7-6 to TRBJ1-1; possibly TRBD1 for D (6 bases). CDR1 SGHVS and CDR2 FNYEAQ come from the germline V gene. Trimming cost V 4 bases and J 2 bases, with 8 bases left between them. This CDR3 contains 13 residues. CDR3 residues: CASSWDTNTEAFF. CDR3 nucleotides: TGTGCCAGCAGCTGGGACACAAACACTGAAGCTTTCTTT.

This sequence joins TRBV9 and TRBJ2-2; weak D call: TRBD1 (6 bases). Germline V lookup: CDR1 SGDLS, CDR2 YYNGEE. The CDR3 has 16 amino acids. V gave up 3 bases and J gave up 5 bases, with 17 bases separating them. The DNA for the CDR3 is TGTGCCAGCAGCGCCCGTGAGGGGGTCGCGACCGGGGAGCTGTTTTTT. This gives the protein CASSAREGVATGELFF. The full variable domain, completed using reference TRBV9 and TRBJ2-2, is DSGVTQTPKHLITATGQRVTLRCSPRSGDLSVYWYQQSLDQGLQFLIQYYNGEERAKGNILERFSAQQFPDLHSELNLSSLELGDSALYFCASSAREGVATGELFFGEGSRLTVL.

V gene TRBV27 combines with J gene TRBJ1-2; 8 bases line up with TRBD1. From germline, CDR1 is MNHEY and CDR2 SMNVEV (reference sequence). V lost 6 bases and J lost 2; bases outside the gene matches: 17. CDR3 length: 18 residues. The CDR3 region has the DNA TGTGCCAGCAGATTCCAAGCGACTCCAGGGGGCGCGAACTATGGCTACACCTTC. Protein: CASRFQATPGGANYGYTF.

This clone was recorded a few times. CDR3 protein: CASMLFVDTEAFF. Written as DNA, the CDR3 is TGTGCCAGCATGCTATTTGTAGACACTGAAGCTTTCTTT. V gene TRBV2 combines with J gene TRBJ1-1, with D hard to call. CDR1 and CDR2 from the germline V gene are SNHLY and FYNNEI. This CDR3 region has 13 residues. Trimming stripped 7 bases from V and 3 bases from J, with 12 bases between.

This clone has a handful of counts. The chain recombines TRBV7-2 with TRBJ2-6; no firm D call. The germline V gene has CDR1 SGHTA and CDR2 FQGNSA. The CDR3 runs to 14 residues. The germline V and J ends were trimmed by 7 bases and 1 base, with 8 bases remaining between them. Here the CDR3 DNA reads TGTGCCAGCATCCTCTTTTCTGGGGCCAACGTCCTGACTTTC. Its protein product is CASILFSGANVLTF. Complete variable domain (other parts from reference TRBV7-2 and TRBJ2-6): GAGVSQSPSNKVTEKGKDVELRCDPISGHTALYWYRQSLGQGLEFLIYFQGNSAPDKSGLPSDRFSAERTGGSVSTLTIQRTQQEDSAVYLCASILFSGANVLTFGAGSRLTVL.

The J gene is TRBJ2-2, the V gene TRBV4-2; possibly TRBD1 for D (6 bases). The V end lost 0 bases, the J end lost 4 bases, and 15 bases lay between the germline ends. CDR1 and CDR2 from the germline V gene are LGHNA and YNFKEQ. The CDR3 has 17 amino acids. The CDR3: CASSQDRWQGSTGELFF. DNA for the CDR3: TGTGCCAGCAGCCAAGATCGGTGGCAGGGGAGCACCGGGGAGCTGTTTTTT.

The CDR3 nucleotides are TGTGCCAGCAGCCCTCGGACAGGGCTCATGAACACTGAAGCTTTCTTT. Amino acids: CASSPRTGLMNTEAFF. This sequence joins TRBV9 and TRBJ1-1; TRBD1 aligns across 8 bases. The trim removed 4 bases at V and 0 bases at J, leaving 8 bases unmatched. Germline V CDR1 and CDR2: SGDLS, YYNGEE. There are 16 residues in the CDR3.

V usage is TRBV4-2 and J usage is TRBJ1-2, with D possibly being TRBD1 (5 bases). Looked up from germline, CDR1 is LGHNA and CDR2 is YNFKEQ. CDR3 size: 15 residues. V was pared by 3 bases and J by 4 bases, with 15 bases between. CDR3 nucleotides: TGTGCCAGCAGCCAGGCCCGGCAGGGCGGCTATGGCTACACCTTC. Its protein is CASSQARQGGYGYTF.

The chain combines TRBV6-5 with TRBJ1-3; 7 nucleotides line up with TRBD1. With V trimmed by 6 bases and J by 6 bases, 5 bases remained unmatched. The germline V gene has CDR1 MNHEY and CDR2 SVGAGI. The CDR3 runs 13 residues. The CDR3 nucleotides read TGTGCCAGCAGGTCGACAGGGAAAAACACCATATATTTT. Its translation is CASRSTGKNTIYF.

In nucleotides, the CDR3 is TGTGCCAGCACCTCAGGAGGGATAAATTCACCCCTCCACTTT. Translating it yields CASTSGGINSPLHF. V gene TRBV27 combines with J gene TRBJ1-6; D gene unclear. The CDR3 extends over 14 amino acids. V lost 7 bases and J lost 7, with 14 bases in between. Germline CDR1 reads MNHEY; CDR2 reads SMNVEV (reference sequence).

The V call is TRBV7-9, the J call TRBJ2-2; D perhaps matches TRBD1 (5 bases). V was cut by 2 bases and J by 4 bases, with 8 bases left in between. There are 14 residues in the CDR3. Germline lookup yields CDR1 SEHNR and CDR2 FQNEAQ (reference sequence). The CDR3 sequence is CASSLQGSTGELFF. For the CDR3, the DNA is TGTGCCAGCAGCTTACAGGGAAGCACCGGGGAGCTGTTTTTT.

The chain carries TRBV6-1 and TRBJ1-5; 7 nucleotides line up with TRBD1. There are 14 residues in the CDR3. Germline V gene data show CDR1 as MNHNS and CDR2 as SASEGT. Trimming cost V 4 bases and J 5 bases; bases outside gene matches: 5. CDR3 nucleotide sequence: TGTGCCAGCAGTGCGTCGACAGGGCATCAGCCCCAGCATTTT. Translated: CASSASTGHQPQHF.

The DNA of the CDR3 is TGCGCCAGCAGCCTAAGGACAGGATCTCTTAACGGGGAGCTGTTTTTT. It codes for CASSLRTGSLNGELFF. This sequence joins TRBV5-1 and TRBJ2-2; 7 bases are a match to TRBD1. J was trimmed by 7 bases and V by 4 bases; bases with no gene match: 13. The CDR3 is 16 amino acids. In germline, CDR1 is SGHRS, CDR2 YFSETQ.

The chain combines TRBV29-1 with TRBJ2-6, with D tentatively TRBD2 (5 bases). Deletions cut 4 bases from V and 2 bases from J, with 9 bases between. The length of the CDR3 is 14 residues. In germline, CDR1 is SQVTM, CDR2 ANQGSEA. CDR3 in amino acids: CSVGKGAGANVLTF. CDR3 bases: TGCAGCGTTGGGAAGGGAGCTGGGGCCAACGTCCTGACTTTC.

The chain couples TRBV5-1 to TRBJ1-6; a possible D gene is TRBD1 (5 bases). Germline values: CDR1 SGHRS, CDR2 YFSETQ. The CDR3 covers 14 residues. Trimming took off 9 bases at V and 6 bases at J, with 16 bases between the two ends. CDR3 nucleotides: TGCGCCACCAGGGAGGGAACTACTAATTCACCCCTCCACTTT. It is translated as CATREGTTNSPLHF.

The rearrangement uses TRBV29-1 and TRBJ1-1; D might be TRBD1 (5 bases). The germline CDR1 and CDR2 sequences are SQVTM and ANQGSEA. The CDR3 has 14 amino acids. V was clipped by 6 bases and J by 0 bases, with 14 bases between them. The CDR3 coding sequence is TGCAGCGTAGGCAGGGTAGGGATGAACACTGAAGCTTTCTTT. It is translated as CSVGRVGMNTEAFF.

The chain has TRBV4-1 and TRBJ2-7, with 9 bases lining up with TRBD2. There are 15 residues in the CDR3. Per the germline V gene, CDR1 is MGHRA and CDR2 is YSYEKL. The junction had 6 bases not matched to a gene; V was cut back by 4 bases and J by 2 bases. The CDR3 nucleotides are TGCGCCAGCAGCCTCCGACTAGCGGTGGCCTACGAGCAGTACTTC. Protein: CASSLRLAVAYEQYF.

V gene TRBV2 combines with J gene TRBJ1-1; D is uncertain. Germline CDR1 and CDR2: SNHLY and FYNNEI. With 1 base removed from V and 8 bases from J, the gap between germline ends came to 8 bases. The CDR3 is 12 residues long. CDR3 loop: CASSEVPGEAFF. CDR3 nucleotides: TGTGCCAGCAGTGAAGTCCCCGGGGAAGCTTTCTTT.

This clone was picked up a small number of times. This chain joins TRBV29-1 and TRBJ2-1; TRBD2 matches 10 bases. Germline V gene lookup returns CDR1 SQVTM and CDR2 ANQGSEA. Trimming cost V 7 bases and J 2 bases; bases outside gene matches: 5. This CDR3 spans 14 amino acids. The CDR3 nucleotides read TGCAGCGCTATAGCGGGGGGTCCCTACAATGAGCAGTTCTTC. Its translation is CSAIAGGPYNEQFF.

The chain recombines TRBV5-6 with TRBJ1-1, with TRBD1 as a possible D gene (6 bases). Deletions cut 8 bases from V and 1 base from J, with 21 bases between. Germline lookup yields CDR1 SGHDT and CDR2 YYEEEE. The CDR3 sequence is 16 residues long. The DNA for the CDR3 is TGTGCCAGAAGCGGATTGAACAGGGACCCGAACACTGAAGCTTTCTTT. Protein sequence: CARSGLNRDPNTEAFF.

The CDR3 here is CASSLFRGQSYEQYF. Written as DNA, the CDR3 is TGCGCCAGCAGCCTATTTCGAGGCCAATCTTACGAGCAGTACTTC. The genes are TRBV4-3 and TRBJ2-7; D gene ambiguous. Deletions cut 4 bases from V and 4 bases from J, with 17 bases between. Germline V CDR1 and CDR2: LGHNA, YSLEER. The CDR3 extends over 15 amino acids.

Comments on this clone: A junction boundary mismatches the germline segment, possibly from a read error. This chain uses TRBV13 with TRBJ2-7; D uncertain. The CDR3 consists of 11 residues. Germline V lookup: CDR1 PRHDT, CDR2 FYEKMQ (reference sequence). The DNA for the CDR3 is TGTGCCAGCAGCTCGAGCTACGCGCAGTACTTC. Translating gives CASSSSYAQYF.